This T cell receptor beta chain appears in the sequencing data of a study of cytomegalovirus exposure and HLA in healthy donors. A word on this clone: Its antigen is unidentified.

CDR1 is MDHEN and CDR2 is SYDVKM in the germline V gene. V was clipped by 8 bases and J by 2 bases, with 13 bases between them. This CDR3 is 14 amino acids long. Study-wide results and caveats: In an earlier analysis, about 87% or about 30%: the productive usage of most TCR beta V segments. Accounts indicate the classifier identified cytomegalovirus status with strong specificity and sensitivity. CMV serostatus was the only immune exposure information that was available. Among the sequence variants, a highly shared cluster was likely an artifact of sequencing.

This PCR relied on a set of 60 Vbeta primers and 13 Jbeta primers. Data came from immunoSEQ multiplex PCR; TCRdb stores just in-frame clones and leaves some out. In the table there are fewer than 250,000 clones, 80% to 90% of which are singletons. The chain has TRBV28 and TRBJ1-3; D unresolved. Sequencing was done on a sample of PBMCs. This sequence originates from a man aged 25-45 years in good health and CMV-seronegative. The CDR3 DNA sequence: TGTGCCAGCTACGACGCTGGGCCTGGAAACACCATATATTTT. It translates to CASYDAGPGNTIYF.